This T cell receptor beta chain was identified during a study of T cells after yellow fever vaccination. TCRdb called the 5' RACE reads again in MiXCR, with one record for every CDR3 protein. The sample carries under 250,000 distinct CDR3 sequences, roughly 3% recorded once. This clonotype was counted between two and nine times. The antigen is undetermined. Regarding the study as a whole: Any FACS-sorted repertoire could hold abundant clonotypes that contaminate it from the bulk population.

The sequencing used CD4+ T cells sorted from PBMCs, collected 10 days after the yellow fever booster vaccination. This clonotype originated in a man between 18 and 29 years old who received the YFV17D yellow fever vaccine.

CDR3 sequence (DNA): TGCGCCAGTACCGCGAAGGGTGAAAAACTGTTTTTT. This sequence encodes CASTAKGEKLFF. The chain has TRBV4-3 and TRBJ1-4; D remains ambiguous. Germline CDR1 is LGHNA and CDR2 is YSLEER. This CDR3 spans 12 amino acids. V lost 9 bases to trimming and J lost 7 bases, with 12 bases between them.